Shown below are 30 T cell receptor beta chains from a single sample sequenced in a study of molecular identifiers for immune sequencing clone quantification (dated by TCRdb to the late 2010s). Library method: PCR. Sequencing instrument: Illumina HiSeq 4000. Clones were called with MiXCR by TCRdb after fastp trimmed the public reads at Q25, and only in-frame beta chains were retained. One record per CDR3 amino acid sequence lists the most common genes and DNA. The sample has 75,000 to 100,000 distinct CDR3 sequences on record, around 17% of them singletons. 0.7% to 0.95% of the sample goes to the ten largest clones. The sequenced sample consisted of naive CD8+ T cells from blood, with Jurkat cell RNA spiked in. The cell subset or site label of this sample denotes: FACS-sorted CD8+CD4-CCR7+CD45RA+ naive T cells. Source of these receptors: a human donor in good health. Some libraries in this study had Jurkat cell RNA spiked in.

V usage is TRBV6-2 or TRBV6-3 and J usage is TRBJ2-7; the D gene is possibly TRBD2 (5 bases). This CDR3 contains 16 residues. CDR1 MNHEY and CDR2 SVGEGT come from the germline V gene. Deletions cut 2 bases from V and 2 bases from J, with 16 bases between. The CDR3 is CASSYPRAGITYEQYF. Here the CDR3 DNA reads TGTGCCAGCAGTTACCCTCGGGCGGGTATTACCTACGAGCAGTACTTC.

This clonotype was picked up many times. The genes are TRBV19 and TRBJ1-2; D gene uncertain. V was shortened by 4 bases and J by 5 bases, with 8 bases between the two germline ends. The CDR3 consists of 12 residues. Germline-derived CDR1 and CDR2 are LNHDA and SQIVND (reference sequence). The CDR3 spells CASSTIDYGYTF. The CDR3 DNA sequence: TGTGCCAGTAGTACCATTGATTATGGCTACACCTTC.

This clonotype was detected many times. As DNA, the CDR3 is TGCAGTGCCTCGGACAGGGTCGGATACGAGCAGTACTTC. It yields the protein CSASDRVGYEQYF. The genes are TRBV20-1 and TRBJ2-7; 8 bases are a match to TRBD1. This CDR3 has 13 amino acids. Germline V gene lookup returns CDR1 DFQATT and CDR2 SNEGSKA (reference sequence). V lost 6 bases, J lost 4 bases, and 8 bases stayed unmatched.

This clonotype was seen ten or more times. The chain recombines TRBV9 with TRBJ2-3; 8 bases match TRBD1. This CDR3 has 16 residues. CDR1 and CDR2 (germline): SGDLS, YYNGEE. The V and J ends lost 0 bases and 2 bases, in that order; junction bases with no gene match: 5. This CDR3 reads CASSVAAGGVTDTQYF. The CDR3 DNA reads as TGTGCCAGCAGCGTAGCAGCAGGGGGCGTCACAGATACGCAGTATTTT.

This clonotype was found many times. The CDR3 DNA reads TGTGCCAGCGAGGCATCGCTGAGTGGGGAGCTGTTTTTT. It translates to CASEASLSGELFF. V gene TRBV9 combines with J gene TRBJ2-2; unclear D gene. V lost 7 bases, J lost 8 bases, and 15 bases lay in between. The CDR3 loop spans 13 amino acids. CDR1 is SGDLS and CDR2 is YYNGEE in the germline V gene.

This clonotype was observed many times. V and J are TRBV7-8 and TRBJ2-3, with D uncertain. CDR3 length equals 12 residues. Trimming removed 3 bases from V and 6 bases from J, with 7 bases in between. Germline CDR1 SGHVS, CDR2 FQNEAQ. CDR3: CASSFLRDTQYF. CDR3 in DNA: TGTGCCAGCAGCTTCCTAAGGGATACGCAGTATTTT.

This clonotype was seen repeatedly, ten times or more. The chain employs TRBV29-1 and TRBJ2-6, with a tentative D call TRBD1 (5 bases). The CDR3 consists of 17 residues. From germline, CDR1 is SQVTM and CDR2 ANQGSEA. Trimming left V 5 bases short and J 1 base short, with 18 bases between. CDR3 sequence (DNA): TGCAGCGTTCCAGGGCTTAAGGCTCAGTCTGGGGCCAACGTCCTGACTTTC. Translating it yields CSVPGLKAQSGANVLTF.

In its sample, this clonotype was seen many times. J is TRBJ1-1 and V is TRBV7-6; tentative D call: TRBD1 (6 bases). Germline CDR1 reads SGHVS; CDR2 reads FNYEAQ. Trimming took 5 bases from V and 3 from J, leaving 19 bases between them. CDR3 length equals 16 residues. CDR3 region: CASSPSGGPPHTEAFF. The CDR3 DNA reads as TGTGCCAGCAGCCCCAGCGGGGGGCCGCCGCACACTGAAGCTTTCTTT.

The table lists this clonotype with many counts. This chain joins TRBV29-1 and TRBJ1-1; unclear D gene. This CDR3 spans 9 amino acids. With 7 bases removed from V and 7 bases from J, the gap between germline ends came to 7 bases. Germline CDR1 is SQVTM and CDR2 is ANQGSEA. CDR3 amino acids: CSAGGEAFF. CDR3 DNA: TGCAGCGCTGGCGGTGAAGCTTTCTTT. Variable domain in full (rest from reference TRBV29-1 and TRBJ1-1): SAVISQKPSRDICQRGTSLTIQCQVDSQVTMMFWYRQQPGQSLTLIATANQGSEATYESGFVIDKFPISRPNLTFSTLTVSNMSPEDSSIYLCSAGGEAFFGQGTRLTVV.

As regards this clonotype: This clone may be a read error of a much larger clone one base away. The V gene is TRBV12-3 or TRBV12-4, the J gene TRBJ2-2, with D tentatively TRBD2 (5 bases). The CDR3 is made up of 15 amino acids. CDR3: CASTRSAENAGELFF. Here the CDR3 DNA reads TGTGCCAGCACCCGATCAGCGGAGAACGCCGGGGAGCTGTTTTTT.

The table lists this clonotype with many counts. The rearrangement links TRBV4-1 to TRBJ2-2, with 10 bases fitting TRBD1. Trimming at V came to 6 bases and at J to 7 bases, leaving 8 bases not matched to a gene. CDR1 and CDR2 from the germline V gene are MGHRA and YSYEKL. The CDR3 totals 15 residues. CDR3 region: CASSGDRGSFGELFF. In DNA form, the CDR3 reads TGCGCCAGCAGTGGGGACAGGGGTTCTTTCGGGGAGCTGTTTTTT.

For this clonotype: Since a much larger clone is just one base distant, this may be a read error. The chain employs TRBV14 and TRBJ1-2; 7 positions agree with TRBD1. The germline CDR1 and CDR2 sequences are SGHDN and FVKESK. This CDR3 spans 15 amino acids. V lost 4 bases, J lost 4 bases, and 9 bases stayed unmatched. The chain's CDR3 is CASSRAGGPRYGYTF. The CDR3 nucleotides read TGTGCCAGCAGCCGCGCAGGGGGACCTCGCTATGGCTACACCTTC.

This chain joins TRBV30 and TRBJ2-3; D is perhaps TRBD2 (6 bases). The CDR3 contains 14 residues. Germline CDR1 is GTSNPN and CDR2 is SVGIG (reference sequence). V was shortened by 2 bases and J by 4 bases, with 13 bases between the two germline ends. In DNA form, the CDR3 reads TGTGCCTGGAGTTCCGGGACTTCCGCAGATACGCAGTATTTT. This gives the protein CAWSSGTSADTQYF.

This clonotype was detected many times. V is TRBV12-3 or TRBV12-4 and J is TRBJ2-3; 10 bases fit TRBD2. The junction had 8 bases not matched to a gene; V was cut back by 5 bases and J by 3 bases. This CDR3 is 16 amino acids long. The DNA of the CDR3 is TGTGCCAGCAGTCTCCCCCTAGCGGGAGCGACAGATACGCAGTATTTT. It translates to CASSLPLAGATDTQYF.

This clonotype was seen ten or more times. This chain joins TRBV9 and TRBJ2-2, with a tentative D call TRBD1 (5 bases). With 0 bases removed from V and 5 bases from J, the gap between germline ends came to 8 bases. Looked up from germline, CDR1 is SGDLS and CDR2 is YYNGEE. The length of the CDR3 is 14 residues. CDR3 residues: CASSVEGDTGELFF. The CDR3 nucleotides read TGTGCCAGCAGCGTAGAAGGGGATACCGGGGAGCTGTTTTTT.

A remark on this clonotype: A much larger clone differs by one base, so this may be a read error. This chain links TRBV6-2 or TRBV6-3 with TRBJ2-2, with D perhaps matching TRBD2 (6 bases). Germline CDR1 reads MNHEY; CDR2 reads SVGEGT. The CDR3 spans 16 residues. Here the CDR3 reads CASSPTDRANTGGLFF. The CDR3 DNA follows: TGTGCCAGCAGCCCAACAGACAGAGCGAACACCGGGGGGCTGTTTTTT.

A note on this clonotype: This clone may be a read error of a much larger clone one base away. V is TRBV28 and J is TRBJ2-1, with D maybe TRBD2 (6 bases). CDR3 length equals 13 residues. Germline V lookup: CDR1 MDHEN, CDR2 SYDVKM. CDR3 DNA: TGTACCAGCCTGGATGAGGCGGGGAATGAGCAGTTCTTC. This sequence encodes CTSLDEAGNEQFF.

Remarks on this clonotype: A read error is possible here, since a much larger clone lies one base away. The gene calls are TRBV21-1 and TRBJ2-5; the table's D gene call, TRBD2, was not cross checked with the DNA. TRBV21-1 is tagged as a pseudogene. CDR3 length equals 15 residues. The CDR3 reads CAGSKVPPPDETQYF. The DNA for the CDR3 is TGTGCCGGCAGCAAAGTACCTCCGCCGGACGAGACCCAGTACTTC.

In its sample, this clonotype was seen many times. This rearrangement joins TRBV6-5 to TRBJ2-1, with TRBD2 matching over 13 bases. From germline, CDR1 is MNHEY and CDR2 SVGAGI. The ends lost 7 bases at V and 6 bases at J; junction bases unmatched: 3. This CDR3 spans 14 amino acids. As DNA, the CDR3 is TGTGCCAGCACCCGGACTAGCGGGAGCAATGAGCAGTTCTTC. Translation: CASTRTSGSNEQFF.

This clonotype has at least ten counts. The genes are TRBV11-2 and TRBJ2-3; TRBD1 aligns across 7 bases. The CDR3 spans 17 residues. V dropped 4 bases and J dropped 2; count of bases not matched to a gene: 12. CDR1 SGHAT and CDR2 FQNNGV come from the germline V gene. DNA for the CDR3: TGTGCCAGCAGCTGGGAAGAGTTGGGGACAGACACAGATACGCAGTATTTT. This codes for CASSWEELGTDTDTQYF. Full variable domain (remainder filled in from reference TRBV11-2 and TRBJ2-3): EAGVAQSPRYKIIEKRQSVAFWCNPISGHATLYWYQQILGQGPKLLIQFQNNGVVDDSQLPKDRFSAERLKGVDSTLKIQPAKLEDSAVYLCASSWEELGTDTDTQYFGPGTRLTVL.

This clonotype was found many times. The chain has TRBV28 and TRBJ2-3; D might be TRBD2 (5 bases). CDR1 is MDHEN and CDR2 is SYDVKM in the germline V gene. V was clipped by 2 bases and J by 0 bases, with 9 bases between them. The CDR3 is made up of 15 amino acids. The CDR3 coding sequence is TGTGCCAGCAGTTTAGGAGCGGATAGCACAGATACGCAGTATTTT. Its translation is CASSLGADSTDTQYF.

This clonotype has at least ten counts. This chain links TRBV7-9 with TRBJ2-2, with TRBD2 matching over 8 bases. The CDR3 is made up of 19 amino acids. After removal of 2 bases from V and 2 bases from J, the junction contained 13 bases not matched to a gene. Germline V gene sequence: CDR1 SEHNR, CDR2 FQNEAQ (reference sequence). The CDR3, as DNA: TGTGCCAGCAGCTTATCCCAACTAGCGGCGGATGGAAACACCGGGGAGCTGTTTTTT. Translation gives CASSLSQLAADGNTGELFF.

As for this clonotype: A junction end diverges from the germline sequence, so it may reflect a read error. The CDR3: CASSPEGGITSGANVLAF. The CDR3 coding sequence is TGTGCCAGCAGCCCTGAGGGCGGGATTACCTCTGGGGCCAACGTCCTGGCTTTC. This sequence joins TRBV4-2 and TRBJ2-6; the D gene is possibly TRBD2 (6 bases). The length of the CDR3 is 18 residues. The germline V gene has CDR1 LGHNA and CDR2 YNFKEQ.

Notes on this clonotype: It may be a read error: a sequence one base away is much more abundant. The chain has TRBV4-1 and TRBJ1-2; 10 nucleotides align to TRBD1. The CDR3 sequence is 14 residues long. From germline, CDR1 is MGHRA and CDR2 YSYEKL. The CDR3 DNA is TGCACCAGCAGCCCGGGACAGGGGTTGAAGGGCTACACCTTC. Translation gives CTSSPGQGLKGYTF.

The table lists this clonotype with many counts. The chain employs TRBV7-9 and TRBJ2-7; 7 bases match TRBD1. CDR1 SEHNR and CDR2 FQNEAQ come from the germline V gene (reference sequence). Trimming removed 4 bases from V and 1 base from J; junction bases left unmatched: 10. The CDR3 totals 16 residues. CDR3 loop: CASSSPRQGESYEQYF. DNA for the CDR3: TGTGCCAGCAGCTCCCCGAGGCAGGGGGAATCCTACGAGCAGTACTTC.

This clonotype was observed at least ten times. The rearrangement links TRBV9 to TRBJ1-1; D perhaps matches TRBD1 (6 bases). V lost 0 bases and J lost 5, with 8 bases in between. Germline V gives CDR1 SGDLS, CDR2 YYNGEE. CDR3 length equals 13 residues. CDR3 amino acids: CASSVGGQTEAFF. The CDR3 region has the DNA TGTGCCAGCAGCGTAGGGGGACAAACTGAAGCTTTCTTT.

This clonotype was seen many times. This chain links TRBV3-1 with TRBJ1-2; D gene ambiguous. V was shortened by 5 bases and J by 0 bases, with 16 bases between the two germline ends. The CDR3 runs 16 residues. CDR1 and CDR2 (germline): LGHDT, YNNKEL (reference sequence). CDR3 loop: CASSAHPGLANYGYTF. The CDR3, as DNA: TGTGCCAGCAGCGCACACCCAGGACTAGCTAACTATGGCTACACCTTC.

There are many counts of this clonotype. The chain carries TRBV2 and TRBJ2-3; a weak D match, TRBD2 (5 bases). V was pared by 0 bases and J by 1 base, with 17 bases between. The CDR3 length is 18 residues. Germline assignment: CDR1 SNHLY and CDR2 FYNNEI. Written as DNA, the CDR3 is TGTGCCAGCAGTGAAGCGCTTGAACCCCTGGGAGGCACAGATACGCAGTATTTT. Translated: CASSEALEPLGGTDTQYF. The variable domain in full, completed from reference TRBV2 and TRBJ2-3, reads EPEVTQTPSHQVTQMGQEVILRCVPISNHLYFYWYRQILGQKVEFLVSFYNNEISEKSEIFDDQFSVERPDGSNFTLKIRSTKLEDSAMYFCASSEALEPLGGTDTQYFGPGTRLTVL.

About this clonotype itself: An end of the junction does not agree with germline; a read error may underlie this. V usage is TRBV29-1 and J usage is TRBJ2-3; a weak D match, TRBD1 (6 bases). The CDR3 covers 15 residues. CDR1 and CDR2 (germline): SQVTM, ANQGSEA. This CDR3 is CSVSVGGRFTGTQYF. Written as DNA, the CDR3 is TGCAGCGTTTCGGTAGGGGGTCGATTCACAGGTACGCAGTATTTC.

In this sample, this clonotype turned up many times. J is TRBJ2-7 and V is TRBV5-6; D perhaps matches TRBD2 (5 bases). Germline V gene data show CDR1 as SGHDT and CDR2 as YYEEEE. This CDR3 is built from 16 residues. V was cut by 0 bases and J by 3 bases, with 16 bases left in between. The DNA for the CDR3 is TGTGCCAGCAGCTTGGGAACTCCAGGTCGGGGCTACGAGCAGTACTTC. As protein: CASSLGTPGRGYEQYF.